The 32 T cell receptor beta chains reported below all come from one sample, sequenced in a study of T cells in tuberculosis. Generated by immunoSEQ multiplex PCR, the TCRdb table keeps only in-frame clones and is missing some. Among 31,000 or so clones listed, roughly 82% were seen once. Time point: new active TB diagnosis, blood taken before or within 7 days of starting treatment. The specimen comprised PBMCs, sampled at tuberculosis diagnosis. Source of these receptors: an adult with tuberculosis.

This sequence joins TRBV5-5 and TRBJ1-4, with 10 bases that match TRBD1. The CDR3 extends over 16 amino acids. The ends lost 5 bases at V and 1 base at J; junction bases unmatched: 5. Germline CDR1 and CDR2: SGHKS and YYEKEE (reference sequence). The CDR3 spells CASSSDRGVTNEKLFF. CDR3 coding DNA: TGTGCCAGCAGTTCGGACAGGGGGGTAACTAATGAAAAACTGTTTTTT.

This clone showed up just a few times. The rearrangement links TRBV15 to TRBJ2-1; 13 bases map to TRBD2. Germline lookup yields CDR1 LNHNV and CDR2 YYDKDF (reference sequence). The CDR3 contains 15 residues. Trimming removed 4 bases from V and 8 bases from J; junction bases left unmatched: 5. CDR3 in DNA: TGTGCCACCAGCATCCGGACTAGCGGGAGCTATGAGCAGTTCTTC. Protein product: CATSIRTSGSYEQFF.

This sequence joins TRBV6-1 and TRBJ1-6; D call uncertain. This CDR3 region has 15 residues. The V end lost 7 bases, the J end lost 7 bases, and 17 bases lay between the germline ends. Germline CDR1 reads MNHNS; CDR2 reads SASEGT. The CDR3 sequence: CASIIASGGNSPLHF. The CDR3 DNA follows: TGTGCCAGCATCATAGCCAGCGGTGGAAATTCACCCCTCCACTTT.

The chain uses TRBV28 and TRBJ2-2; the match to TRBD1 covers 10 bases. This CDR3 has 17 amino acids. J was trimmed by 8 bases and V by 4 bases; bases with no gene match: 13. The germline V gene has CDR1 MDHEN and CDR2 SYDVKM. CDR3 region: CASSSYLSGQGGGELFF. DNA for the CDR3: TGTGCCAGCAGTTCATACCTTAGTGGACAGGGGGGAGGGGAGCTGTTTTTT.

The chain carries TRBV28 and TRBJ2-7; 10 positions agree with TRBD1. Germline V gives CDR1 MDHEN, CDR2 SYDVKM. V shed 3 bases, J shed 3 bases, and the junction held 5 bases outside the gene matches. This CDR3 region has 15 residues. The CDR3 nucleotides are TGTGCCAGCAGTTTCTCGACAGGGGGCTTCTACGAGCAGTACTTC. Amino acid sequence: CASSFSTGGFYEQYF.

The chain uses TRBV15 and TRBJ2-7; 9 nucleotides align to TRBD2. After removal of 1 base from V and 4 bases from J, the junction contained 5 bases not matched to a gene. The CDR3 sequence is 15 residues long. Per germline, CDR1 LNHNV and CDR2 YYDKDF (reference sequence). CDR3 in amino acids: CATSRGAGGSYEQYF. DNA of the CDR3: TGTGCCACCAGCAGAGGGGCGGGGGGGAGTTACGAGCAGTACTTC.

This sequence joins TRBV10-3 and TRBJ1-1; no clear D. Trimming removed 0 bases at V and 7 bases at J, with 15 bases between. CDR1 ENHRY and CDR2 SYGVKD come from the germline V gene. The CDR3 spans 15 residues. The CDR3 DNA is TGTGCCATCAGTGAGTCGGGGTCTGGGAGGGTTGAAGCTTTCTTT. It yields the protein CAISESGSGRVEAFF.

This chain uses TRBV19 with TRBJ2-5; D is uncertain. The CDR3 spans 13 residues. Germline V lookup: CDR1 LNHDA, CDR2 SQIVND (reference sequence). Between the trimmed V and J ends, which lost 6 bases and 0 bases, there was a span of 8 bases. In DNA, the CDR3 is TGTGCCAGTAGCGACACTTACCAAGAGACCCAGTACTTC. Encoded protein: CASSDTYQETQYF.

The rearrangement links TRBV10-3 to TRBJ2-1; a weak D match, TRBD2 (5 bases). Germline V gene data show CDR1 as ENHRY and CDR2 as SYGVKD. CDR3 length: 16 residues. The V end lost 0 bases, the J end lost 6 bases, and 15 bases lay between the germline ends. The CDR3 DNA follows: TGTGCCATCAGTGAGTCTCTGCGGGTTAACTTCAATGAGCAGTTCTTC. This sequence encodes CAISESLRVNFNEQFF.

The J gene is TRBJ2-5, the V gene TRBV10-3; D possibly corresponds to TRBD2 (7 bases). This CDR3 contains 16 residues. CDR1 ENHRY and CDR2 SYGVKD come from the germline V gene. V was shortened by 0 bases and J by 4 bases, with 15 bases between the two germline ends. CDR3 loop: CAISESGSGGRETQYF. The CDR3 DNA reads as TGTGCCATCAGTGAGTCTGGTTCCGGGGGGCGAGAGACCCAGTACTTC.

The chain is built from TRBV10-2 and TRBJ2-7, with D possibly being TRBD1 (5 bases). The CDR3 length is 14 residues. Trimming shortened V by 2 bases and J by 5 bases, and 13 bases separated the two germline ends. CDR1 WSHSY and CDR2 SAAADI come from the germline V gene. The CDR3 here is CASSEQGRNNEQYF. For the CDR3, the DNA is TGCGCCAGCAGTGAGCAGGGCCGTAACAACGAGCAGTACTTC.

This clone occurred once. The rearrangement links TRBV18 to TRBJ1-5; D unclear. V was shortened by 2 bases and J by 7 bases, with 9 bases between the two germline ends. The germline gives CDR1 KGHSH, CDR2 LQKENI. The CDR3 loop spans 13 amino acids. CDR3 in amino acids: CASSPEERQPQHF. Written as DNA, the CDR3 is TGTGCCAGCTCACCAGAGGAGCGGCAGCCCCAGCATTTT.

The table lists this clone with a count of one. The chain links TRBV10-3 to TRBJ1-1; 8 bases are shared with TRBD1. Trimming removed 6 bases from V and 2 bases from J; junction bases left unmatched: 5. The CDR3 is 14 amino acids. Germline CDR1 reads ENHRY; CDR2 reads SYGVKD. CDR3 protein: CAIRAQGANTEAFF. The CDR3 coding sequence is TGTGCCATCAGGGCCCAGGGGGCCAACACTGAAGCTTTCTTT.

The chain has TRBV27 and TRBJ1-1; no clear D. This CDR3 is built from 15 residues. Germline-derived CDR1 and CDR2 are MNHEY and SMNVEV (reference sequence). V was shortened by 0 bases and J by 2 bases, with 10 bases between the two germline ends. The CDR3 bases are TGTGCCAGCAGTTTATCGATCGTGGGCAACACTGAAGCTTTCTTT. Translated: CASSLSIVGNTEAFF.

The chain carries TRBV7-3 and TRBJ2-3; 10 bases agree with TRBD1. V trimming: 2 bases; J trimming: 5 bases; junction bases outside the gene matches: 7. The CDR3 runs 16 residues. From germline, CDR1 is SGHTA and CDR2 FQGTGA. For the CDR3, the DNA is TGTGCCAGCAGCTTACAAGGGACAGGGGCAAGAGATACGCAGTATTTT. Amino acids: CASSLQGTGARDTQYF. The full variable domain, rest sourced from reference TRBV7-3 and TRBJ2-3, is GAGVSQTPSNKVTEKGKYVELRCDPISGHTALYWYRQSLGQGPEFLIYFQGTGAADDSGLPNDRFFAVRPEGSVSTLKIQRTERGDSAVYLCASSLQGTGARDTQYFGPGTRLTVL.

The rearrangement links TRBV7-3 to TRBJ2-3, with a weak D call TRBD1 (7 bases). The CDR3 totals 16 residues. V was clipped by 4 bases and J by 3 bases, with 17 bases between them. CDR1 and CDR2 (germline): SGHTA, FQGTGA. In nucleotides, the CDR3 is TGTGCCAGCAGCTCCTCAGGGGGGATAAGGACAGATACGCAGTATTTT. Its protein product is CASSSSGGIRTDTQYF. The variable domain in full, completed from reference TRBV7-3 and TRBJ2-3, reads GAGVSQTPSNKVTEKGKYVELRCDPISGHTALYWYRQSLGQGPEFLIYFQGTGAADDSGLPNDRFFAVRPEGSVSTLKIQRTERGDSAVYLCASSSSGGIRTDTQYFGPGTRLTVL.

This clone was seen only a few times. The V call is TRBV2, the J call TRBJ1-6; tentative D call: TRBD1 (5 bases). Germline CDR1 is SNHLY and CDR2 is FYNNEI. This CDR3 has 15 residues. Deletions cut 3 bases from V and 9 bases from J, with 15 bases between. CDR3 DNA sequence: TGTGCCAGCAGTGATCAGGCGGCCGGGGGTTCACCCCTCCACTTT. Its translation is CASSDQAAGGSPLHF.

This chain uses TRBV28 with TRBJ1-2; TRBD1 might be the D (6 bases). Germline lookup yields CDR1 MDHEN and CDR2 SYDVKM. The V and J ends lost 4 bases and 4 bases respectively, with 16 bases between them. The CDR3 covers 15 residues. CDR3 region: CASSSDRRGGYGYTF. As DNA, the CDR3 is TGTGCCAGCAGTTCTGACAGGCGTGGGGGCTATGGCTACACCTTC.

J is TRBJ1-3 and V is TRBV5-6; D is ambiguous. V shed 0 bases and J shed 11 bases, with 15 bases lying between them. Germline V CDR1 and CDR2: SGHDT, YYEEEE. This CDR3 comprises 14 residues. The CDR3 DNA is TGTGCCAGCAGCTTGGGCGGAGGGAGGCCAGCCATATATTTT. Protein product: CASSLGGGRPAIYF.

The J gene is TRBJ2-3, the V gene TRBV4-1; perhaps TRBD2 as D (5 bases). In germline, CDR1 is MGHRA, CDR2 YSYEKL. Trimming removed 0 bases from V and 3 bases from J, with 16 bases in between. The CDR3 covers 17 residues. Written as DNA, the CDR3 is TGCGCCAGCAGCCAAGATTGGCCTAGCTTGGGGACAGATACGCAGTATTTT. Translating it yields CASSQDWPSLGTDTQYF.

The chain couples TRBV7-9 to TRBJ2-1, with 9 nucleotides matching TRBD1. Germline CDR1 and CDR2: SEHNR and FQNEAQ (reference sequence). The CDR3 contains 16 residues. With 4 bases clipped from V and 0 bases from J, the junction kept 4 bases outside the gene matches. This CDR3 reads CASSSGTGISYNEQFF. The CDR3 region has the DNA TGTGCCAGCAGCTCCGGGACAGGGATCTCCTACAATGAGCAGTTCTTC.

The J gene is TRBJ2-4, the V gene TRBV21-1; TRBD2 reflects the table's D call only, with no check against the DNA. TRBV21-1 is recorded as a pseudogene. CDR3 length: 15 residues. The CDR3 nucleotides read TGTGCCACCCTGGGGGGTCCTCTAGCCAAAAACATTCAGTACTTC. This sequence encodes CATLGGPLAKNIQYF.

CDR3: CSVEDAGDNEQFF. The CDR3 DNA sequence: TGCAGCGTTGAAGATGCAGGGGACAATGAGCAGTTCTTC. The chain recombines TRBV29-1 with TRBJ2-1; possible D gene TRBD1, 6 bases. The CDR3 totals 13 residues. Germline CDR1 is SQVTM and CDR2 is ANQGSEA. The V and J ends lost 0 bases and 5 bases respectively, with 8 bases between them.

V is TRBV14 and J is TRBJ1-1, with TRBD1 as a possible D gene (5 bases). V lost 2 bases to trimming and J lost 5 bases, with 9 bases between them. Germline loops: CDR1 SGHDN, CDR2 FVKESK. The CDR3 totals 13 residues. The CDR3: CASSQSGGTEAFF. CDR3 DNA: TGTGCCAGCAGCCAATCCGGGGGGACTGAAGCTTTCTTT.

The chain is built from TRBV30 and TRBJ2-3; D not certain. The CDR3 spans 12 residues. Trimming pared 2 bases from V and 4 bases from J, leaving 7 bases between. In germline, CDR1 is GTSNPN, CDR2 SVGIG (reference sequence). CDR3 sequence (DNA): TGTGCCTGGAGTATAAGCCCAGATACGCAGTATTTT. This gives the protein CAWSISPDTQYF.

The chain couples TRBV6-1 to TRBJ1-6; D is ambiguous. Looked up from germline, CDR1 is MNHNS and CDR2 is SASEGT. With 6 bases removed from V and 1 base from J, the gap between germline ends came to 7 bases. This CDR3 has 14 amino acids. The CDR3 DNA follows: TGTGCCAGCAGCGCAGGATCCTATAATTCACCCCTCCACTTT. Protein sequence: CASSAGSYNSPLHF.

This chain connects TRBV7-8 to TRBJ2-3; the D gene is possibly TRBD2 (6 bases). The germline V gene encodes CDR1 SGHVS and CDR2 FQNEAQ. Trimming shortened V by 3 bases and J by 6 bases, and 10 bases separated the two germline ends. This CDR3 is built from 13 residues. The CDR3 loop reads CASSLGGKDTQYF. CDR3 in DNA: TGTGCCAGCAGCTTGGGGGGTAAGGATACGCAGTATTTT.

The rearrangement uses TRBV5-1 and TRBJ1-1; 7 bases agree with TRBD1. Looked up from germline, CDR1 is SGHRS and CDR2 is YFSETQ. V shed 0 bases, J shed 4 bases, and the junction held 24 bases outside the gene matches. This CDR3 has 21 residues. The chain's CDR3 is CASSLGQGFNQGVKEGTEAFF. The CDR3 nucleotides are TGCGCCAGCAGCTTGGGACAAGGCTTCAATCAGGGGGTGAAAGAAGGCACTGAAGCTTTCTTT.

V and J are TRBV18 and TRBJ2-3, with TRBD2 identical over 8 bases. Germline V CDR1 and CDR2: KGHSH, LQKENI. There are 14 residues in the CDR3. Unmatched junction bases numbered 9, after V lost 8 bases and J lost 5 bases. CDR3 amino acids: CASALLADRDTQYF. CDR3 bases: TGTGCCAGCGCACTACTAGCGGACCGAGATACGCAGTATTTT.

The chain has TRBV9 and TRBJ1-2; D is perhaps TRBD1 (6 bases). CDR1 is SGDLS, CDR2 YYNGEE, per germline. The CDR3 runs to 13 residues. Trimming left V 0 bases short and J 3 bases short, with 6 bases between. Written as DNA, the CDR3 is TGTGCCAGCAGCGTAGGGACAGACTATGGCTACACCTTC. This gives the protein CASSVGTDYGYTF. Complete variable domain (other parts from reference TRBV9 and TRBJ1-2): DSGVTQTPKHLITATGQRVTLRCSPRSGDLSVYWYQQSLDQGLQFLIQYYNGEERAKGNILERFSAQQFPDLHSELNLSSLELGDSALYFCASSVGTDYGYTFGSGTRLTVV.

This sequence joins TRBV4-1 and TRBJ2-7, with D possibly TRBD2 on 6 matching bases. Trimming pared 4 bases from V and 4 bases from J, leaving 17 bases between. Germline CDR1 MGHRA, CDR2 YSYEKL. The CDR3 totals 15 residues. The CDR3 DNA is TGCGCCAGCAGCCCCGGAATGCGGGGTGGGTACGAGCAGTACTTC. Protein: CASSPGMRGGYEQYF.

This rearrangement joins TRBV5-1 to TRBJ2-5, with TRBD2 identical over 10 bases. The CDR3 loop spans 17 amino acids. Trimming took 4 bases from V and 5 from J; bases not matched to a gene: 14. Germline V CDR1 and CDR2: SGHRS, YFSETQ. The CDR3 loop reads CASSTMLAGVGEETQYF. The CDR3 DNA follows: TGCGCCAGCAGCACCATGCTAGCGGGAGTTGGAGAGGAGACCCAGTACTTC.